This TCR beta chain was recovered during a study of patients and donors after allogeneic stem cell transplantation. This clonotype was observed once. MiXCR was run by TCRdb on the RT-PCR reads, yielding one entry per CDR3 protein. The data hold over 130,000 distinct CDR3 sequences, with about 36% observed a single time. This CDR3 is 13 amino acids long. The ends were cut back, 5 bases at V and 2 bases at J, with 12 bases in the middle. Germline CDR1 is SQVTM and CDR2 is ANQGSEA. The sequence came from a human donor who was either an allogeneic HSCT recipient or a stem cell or donor lymphocyte infusion donor (not recorded which). It is not recorded whose cells these are; they may come from a transplant donor. What was sequenced was blood, either unsorted or a sorted T cell fraction (not recorded which). V and J are TRBV29-1 and TRBJ1-2; D uncertain. CDR3 DNA sequence: TGCAGCGTTTCTCCGACGGTGAACTATGGCTACACCTTC. The encoded protein is CSVSPTVNYGYTF.